Each of the 13 T cell receptor beta chains below was sequenced from the same sample in a study of cytomegalovirus exposure and HLA in healthy donors (dated by TCRdb to about 2017). The library was prepared using the immunoSEQ multiplex PCR assay. For the multiplex PCR, a mixture combining 60 forward primers for TCR Vbeta segments and 13 reverse primers for TCR Jbeta segments was used. As stored in TCRdb, this immuneACCESS dataset retains in-frame rearrangements with V and J assigned. A fraction of the clones does not appear; measured against another copy, unresolved V genes explain less than half of the discrepancy, and the remainder lacks a known reason. The sample table shows 180,000 or so clones, and about 59% are seen once. Roughly 2.9% of the sample is taken by the ten largest. Specimen: PBMCs. The receptor set was obtained from a man aged 35-49 years in good health and CMV-seronegative.

This clone was detected only a few times. This chain uses TRBV14 with TRBJ1-1; no definite D call. The V gene's germline CDR1 is SGHDN and CDR2 FVKESK. The length of the CDR3 is 14 residues. V was shortened by 1 base and J by 3 bases, with 9 bases between the two germline ends. The chain's CDR3 is CASSQVSVYTEAFF. The CDR3 DNA follows: TGTGCCAGCAGCCAAGTGTCGGTTTACACTGAAGCTTTCTTT.

The V gene is TRBV6-5, the J gene TRBJ1-2, with D tentatively TRBD1 (5 bases). Germline lookup yields CDR1 MNHEY and CDR2 SVGAGI. V gave up 2 bases and J gave up 8 bases, with 12 bases separating them. The CDR3 covers 13 residues. This CDR3 is CASSYTGEFGYTF. The CDR3 nucleotides are TGTGCCAGCAGTTACACGGGGGAATTCGGCTACACCTTC.

The chain links TRBV7-8 to TRBJ2-7; a weak D match, TRBD1 (6 bases). CDR1 and CDR2 from the germline V gene are SGHVS and FQNEAQ. CDR3 length: 15 amino acids. V gave up 1 base and J gave up 3 bases, with 13 bases separating them. CDR3 bases: TGTGCCAGCAGCTTAGGCCGGGGACATATCTACGAGCAGTACTTC. Translation: CASSLGRGHIYEQYF.

The rearrangement joins TRBV5-6 to TRBJ1-2; D remains unclear. CDR1 and CDR2 (germline): SGHDT, YYEEEE. The CDR3 runs 15 residues. The V gene lost 1 base and the J gene lost 3 bases, with 13 bases spanning the gap. The CDR3 bases are TGTGCCAGCAGCTTGTTAACATTACGTGACTATGGCTACACCTTC. This codes for CASSLLTLRDYGYTF.

The chain joins TRBV29-1 to TRBJ1-1; 7 nucleotides agree with TRBD1. The CDR3 length is 11 residues. Germline-derived CDR1 and CDR2 are SQVTM and ANQGSEA. V dropped 7 bases and J dropped 6; count of bases not matched to a gene: 5. The CDR3 nucleotides are TGCAGCGCAGGCGACAGGGCTGAAGCTTTCTTT. The encoded protein is CSAGDRAEAFF.

This chain connects TRBV5-1 to TRBJ1-6; 9 positions agree with TRBD1. Germline CDR1 reads SGHRS; CDR2 reads YFSETQ. The V gene end was trimmed by 4 bases and the J gene end by 5 bases; junction bases not matched to a gene: 4. CDR3 length: 15 residues. The CDR3 is CASSAGTGNNSPLHF. CDR3 nucleotide sequence: TGCGCCAGCAGCGCCGGGACAGGGAATAATTCACCCCTCCACTTT.

This clone was observed a handful of times. The V gene is TRBV27, the J gene TRBJ1-5; D uncertain. This CDR3 comprises 14 residues. V was shortened by 8 bases and J by 2 bases, with 13 bases between the two germline ends. Germline loops: CDR1 MNHEY, CDR2 SMNVEV (reference sequence). CDR3 loop: CASQIVGGNQPQHF. The CDR3 DNA reads TGTGCCAGCCAGATTGTCGGGGGCAATCAGCCCCAGCATTTT.

This clone was observed a handful of times. The chain recombines TRBV19 with TRBJ1-5, with D unclear. Germline-derived CDR1 and CDR2 are LNHDA and SQIVND (reference sequence). V lost 2 bases and J lost 0, with 5 bases in between. This CDR3 is 14 amino acids long. CDR3 residues: CASSIRDSNQPQHF. In DNA form, the CDR3 reads TGTGCCAGTAGTATACGAGATAGCAATCAGCCCCAGCATTTT.

This clone was seen more than once but under ten times. The chain links TRBV6-4 to TRBJ2-1; TRBD2 matches 9 bases. CDR1 MRHNA and CDR2 SNTAGT come from the germline V gene. This CDR3 is 14 amino acids long. The ends lost 4 bases at V and 7 bases at J; junction bases unmatched: 5. The CDR3 DNA is TGTGCCAGCAGTGGCGGGAGGGCCGGTAATGAGCAGTTCTTC. Translating it yields CASSGGRAGNEQFF.

The chain links TRBV27 to TRBJ1-2; 9 bases map to TRBD1. Trimming cost V 2 bases and J 3 bases; bases outside gene matches: 7. CDR3 length: 16 amino acids. Germline CDR1 reads MNHEY; CDR2 reads SMNVEV (reference sequence). For the CDR3, the DNA is TGTGCCAGCAGTTTAAGGGGACAGGGAGCTCACTATGGCTACACCTTC. This codes for CASSLRGQGAHYGYTF.

The rearrangement links TRBV6-5 to TRBJ1-2; tentatively, D is TRBD1 (5 bases). Germline CDR1 reads MNHEY; CDR2 reads SVGAGI. Between the trimmed V and J ends, which lost 10 bases and 1 base, there was a span of 13 bases. This CDR3 has 13 residues. The CDR3 DNA sequence: TGTGCCACAAACCCCGGGGGTAACTATGGCTACACCTTC. It translates to CATNPGGNYGYTF.

The V call is TRBV18, the J call TRBJ2-2; D perhaps matches TRBD1 (6 bases). Looked up from germline, CDR1 is KGHSH and CDR2 is LQKENI. V was shortened by 3 bases and J by 6 bases, with 14 bases between the two germline ends. The length of the CDR3 is 15 residues. CDR3 protein: CASSPLTGEAGELFF. CDR3 nucleotide sequence: TGTGCCAGCTCACCCTTGACAGGAGAGGCCGGGGAGCTGTTTTTT.

V usage is TRBV5-1 and J usage is TRBJ1-6, with D maybe TRBD1 (6 bases). The CDR3 covers 17 residues. CDR1 is SGHRS, CDR2 YFSETQ, per germline. V lost 0 bases, J lost 5 bases, and 15 bases lay in between. Written as DNA, the CDR3 is TGCGCCAGCAGCTTGGCCCCCGACAGGAGGAATAATTCACCCCTCCACTTT. Translation: CASSLAPDRRNNSPLHF.